The 4 T cell receptor beta chains given below trace back to one sample, sequenced in a study of T-cell reconstitution after alpha-beta-depleted transplantation in children. The authors prepared the TCRbeta library with unique molecular identifiers. TCRdb redid the calling of the PCR reads with MiXCR, one entry per CDR3 protein. The table includes 500,000 to 650,000 distinct CDR3 sequences, approximately 12% detected once. The sample in question was PBMCs, mostly from graft donor cells, obtained 360 days after TCRalphabeta/CD19-depleted stem cell transplant. These receptors originate from a male patient aged 10 to 17 who had a stem cell transplant for acute myeloid leukemia, so the T cells may come from the graft donor.

V usage is TRBV4-3 and J usage is TRBJ1-5; 9 bases are a match to TRBD1. The V gene's germline CDR1 is LGHNA and CDR2 YSLEER. CDR3 size: 17 residues. J gave up 3 bases and V 3 bases, and 9 bases lay outside the gene matches. The CDR3 DNA sequence: TGCGCCAGCAGCCAGAACTTGGACAGGGGTAACAATCAGCCCCAGCATTTT. This encodes CASSQNLDRGNNQPQHF.

The V and J genes are TRBV5-1 and TRBJ2-2; D possibly corresponds to TRBD2 (6 bases). Between the trimmed V and J ends, which lost 4 bases and 4 bases, there was a span of 14 bases. CDR1 and CDR2 from the germline V gene are SGHRS and YFSETQ. This CDR3 is built from 15 residues. The CDR3 sequence: CASSLLAEITGELFF. CDR3 DNA sequence: TGCGCCAGCAGCCTGTTAGCGGAGATCACCGGGGAGCTGTTTTTT.

This sequence joins TRBV29-1 and TRBJ2-1; 14 bases match TRBD2. Per the germline V gene, CDR1 is SQVTM and CDR2 is ANQGSEA. The CDR3 has 15 residues. J gave up 6 bases and V 7 bases, and 8 bases lay outside the gene matches. In DNA, the CDR3 is TGCAGCGCCACAGGGACTAGCGGGAGAGGCAATGAGCAGTTCTTC. Translation gives CSATGTSGRGNEQFF.

In this sample, this clonotype turned up a few times. The CDR3 sequence is CSVEGRVGTGELFF. The DNA of the CDR3 is TGCAGCGTTGAGGGCAGGGTTGGCACCGGGGAGCTGTTTTTT. This sequence joins TRBV29-1 and TRBJ2-2, with D possibly TRBD1 on 5 matching bases. CDR1 and CDR2 (germline): SQVTM, ANQGSEA. The CDR3 has 14 residues. Trimming stripped 3 bases from V and 4 bases from J, with 12 bases between.